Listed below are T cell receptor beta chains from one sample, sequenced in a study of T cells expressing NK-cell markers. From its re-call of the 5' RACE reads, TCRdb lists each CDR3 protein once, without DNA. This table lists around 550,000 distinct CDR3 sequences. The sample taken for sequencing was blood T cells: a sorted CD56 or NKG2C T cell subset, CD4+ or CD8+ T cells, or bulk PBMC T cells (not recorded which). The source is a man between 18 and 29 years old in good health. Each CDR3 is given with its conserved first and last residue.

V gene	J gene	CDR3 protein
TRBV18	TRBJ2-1	CASSPGQGAMGEQFF
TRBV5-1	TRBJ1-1	CASKDGTANTEAFF
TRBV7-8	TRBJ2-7	CASSLAPGSSYEQYF
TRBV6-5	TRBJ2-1	CASSYSGGAFSYNEQFF
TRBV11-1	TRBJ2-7	CASSPSSVRNEQYF
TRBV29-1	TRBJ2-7	CSVGGLSEQYF
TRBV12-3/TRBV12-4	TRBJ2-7	CASSSDWTSGSSYEQYF
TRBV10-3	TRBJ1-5	CAISESQGTGNQPQHF
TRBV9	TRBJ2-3	CASSAGTRATDTQYF
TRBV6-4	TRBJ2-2	CASSDAINTGELFF
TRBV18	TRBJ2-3	CASSPIALGRTDTQYF
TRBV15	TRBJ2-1	CATSNRSLYNEQFF
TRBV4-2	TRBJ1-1	CASSQFDRGSTEAFF
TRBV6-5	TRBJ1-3	CASSYGGGFSGNTIYF
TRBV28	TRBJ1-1	CASSLGISNTEAFF
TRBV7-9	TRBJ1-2	CASSFLTNYGYTF
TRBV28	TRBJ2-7	CASSSPGQGYEQYF
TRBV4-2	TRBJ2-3	CASSQAASNPTDTQYF
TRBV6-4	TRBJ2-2	CASSASGSTGELFF
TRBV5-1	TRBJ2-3	CASSLVAGIGTDTQYF
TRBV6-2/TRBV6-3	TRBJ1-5	CASSTDPDPNQPQHF
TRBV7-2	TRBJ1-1	CASSFNRHAFF
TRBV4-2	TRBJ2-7	CASSPVIGGGYEQYF
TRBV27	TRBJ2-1	CASRSGGGSNEQFF
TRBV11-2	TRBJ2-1	CASSLARQRGNEQFF
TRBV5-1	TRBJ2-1	CASSPEGGPLYNEQFF
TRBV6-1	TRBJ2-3	CASRRDRLADTQYF
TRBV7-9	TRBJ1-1	CASSLDRRPTEAFF
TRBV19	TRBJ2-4	CASSPLPGQGILAKNIQYF
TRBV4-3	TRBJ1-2	CASSQDLRQGAIYGYTF
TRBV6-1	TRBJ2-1	CASSEQGGTNNEQFF
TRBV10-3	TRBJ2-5	CASRMSGGETQYF
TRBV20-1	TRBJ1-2	CSAQSGVDYGYTF
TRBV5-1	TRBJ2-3	CASSLDLGLNTDTQYF
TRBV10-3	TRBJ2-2	CAISQRLPNTGELFF
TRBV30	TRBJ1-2	CAWMSGSNYGYTF
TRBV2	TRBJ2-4	CASSEGTSGMGNIQYF
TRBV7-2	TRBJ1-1	CASSLALVGTGTEAFF
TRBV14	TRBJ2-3	CASSQDLGRHTQYF